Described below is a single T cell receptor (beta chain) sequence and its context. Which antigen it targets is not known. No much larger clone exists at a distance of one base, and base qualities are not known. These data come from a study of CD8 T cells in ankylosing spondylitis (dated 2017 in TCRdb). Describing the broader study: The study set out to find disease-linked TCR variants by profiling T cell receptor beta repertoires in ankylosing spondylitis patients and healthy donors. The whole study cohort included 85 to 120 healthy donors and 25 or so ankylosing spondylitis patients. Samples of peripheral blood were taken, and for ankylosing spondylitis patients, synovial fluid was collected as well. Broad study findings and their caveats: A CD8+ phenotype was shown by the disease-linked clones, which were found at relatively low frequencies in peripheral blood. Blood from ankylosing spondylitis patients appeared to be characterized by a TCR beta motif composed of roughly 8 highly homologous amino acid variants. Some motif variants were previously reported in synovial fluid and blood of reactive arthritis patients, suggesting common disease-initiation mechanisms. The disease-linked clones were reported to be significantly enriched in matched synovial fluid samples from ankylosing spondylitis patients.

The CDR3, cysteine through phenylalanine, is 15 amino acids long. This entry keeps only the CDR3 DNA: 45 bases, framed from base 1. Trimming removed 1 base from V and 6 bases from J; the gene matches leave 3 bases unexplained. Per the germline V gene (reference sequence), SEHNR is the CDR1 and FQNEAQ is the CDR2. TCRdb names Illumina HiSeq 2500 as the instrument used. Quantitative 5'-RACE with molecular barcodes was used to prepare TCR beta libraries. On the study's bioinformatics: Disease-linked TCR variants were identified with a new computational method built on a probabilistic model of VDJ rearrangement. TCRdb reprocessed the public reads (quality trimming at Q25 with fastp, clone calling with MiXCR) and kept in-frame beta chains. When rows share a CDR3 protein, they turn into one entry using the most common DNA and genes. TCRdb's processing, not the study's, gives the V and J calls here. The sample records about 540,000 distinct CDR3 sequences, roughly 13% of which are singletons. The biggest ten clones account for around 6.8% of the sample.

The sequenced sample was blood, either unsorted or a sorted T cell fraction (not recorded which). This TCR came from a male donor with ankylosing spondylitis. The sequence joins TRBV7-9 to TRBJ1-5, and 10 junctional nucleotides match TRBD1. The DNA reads TGTGCCAGCAGCTTAGGCGACAGGGGGCTTCAGCCCCAGCATTTT. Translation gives CASSLGDRGLQPQHF.